These 26 T cell receptor beta chains were sequenced from one sample in a study of blood T cells in healthy people across ages. Primed by a sample-barcoded 5' primer and a J-beta primer mix, a second PCR proceeded for 7 to 11 cycles. TCRdb processed the 5' RACE reads anew with MiXCR; each CDR3 protein has one entry. This sample carries 800,000 to 900,000 distinct CDR3 sequences, around 68% of them seen once, and the ten largest clones take about a quarter. The sample was blood. These receptors came from a man under 40 in good health.

This CDR3 reads CASSQDAGGIREQFF. CDR3 in DNA: TGTGCCAGCAGCCAAGATGCGGGGGGAATTCGTGAGCAGTTCTTC. The chain recombines TRBV4-2 with TRBJ2-1; 8 positions match TRBD2. There are 15 residues in the CDR3. CDR1 is LGHNA, CDR2 YNFKEQ, per germline. The V and J ends lost 0 bases and 9 bases, in that order; junction bases with no gene match: 7.

The rearrangement uses TRBV12-3 or TRBV12-4 and TRBJ2-5; tentatively, D is TRBD1 or TRBD2 (5 bases each). The CDR3 has 13 residues. Trimming took off 6 bases at V and 4 bases at J, with 12 bases between the two ends. DNA of the CDR3: TGTGCCAGCAGGAGGGGATCAAGAGAGACCCAGTACTTC. Amino acids: CASRRGSRETQYF.

The chain recombines TRBV2 with TRBJ2-4, with 7 nucleotides matching TRBD1. Trimming at V came to 7 bases and at J to 0 bases, leaving 15 bases not matched to a gene. CDR3 size: 18 residues. Germline CDR1 reads SNHLY; CDR2 reads FYNNEI. Here the CDR3 DNA reads TGTGCCAGCAAGGACAGGACAGGAGATTTTTCAGCCAAAAACATTCAGTACTTC. Translation gives CASKDRTGDFSAKNIQYF. Supplemented by reference TRBV2 and TRBJ2-4, the full variable domain reads EPEVTQTPSHQVTQMGQEVILRCVPISNHLYFYWYRQILGQKVEFLVSFYNNEISEKSEIFDDQFSVERPDGSNFTLKIRSTKLEDSAMYFCASKDRTGDFSAKNIQYFGAGTRLSVL.

The chain joins TRBV4-3 to TRBJ2-1; tentatively, D is TRBD1 or TRBD2 (6 bases each). The CDR3 totals 13 residues. Per the germline V gene, CDR1 is LGHNA and CDR2 is YSLEER. Trimming stripped 1 base from V and 8 bases from J, with 9 bases between. The CDR3 region is CASSQGGAHEQFF. Here the CDR3 DNA reads TGCGCCAGCAGCCAAGGGGGGGCCCATGAGCAGTTCTTC.

The chain is built from TRBV27 and TRBJ2-1; 8 bases fit TRBD2. Germline lookup yields CDR1 MNHEY and CDR2 SMNVEV (reference sequence). Germline trimming cut 2 bases from V and 4 bases from J; bases unmatched to any gene: 7. CDR3 size: 16 residues. The CDR3 loop reads CASSLVYSGVYNEQFF. CDR3 DNA: TGTGCCAGCAGTTTAGTATATAGCGGGGTATACAATGAGCAGTTCTTC.

The rearrangement uses TRBV10-3 and TRBJ2-3; 11 bases match TRBD2. Germline trimming cut 2 bases from V and 1 base from J; bases unmatched to any gene: 2. From germline, CDR1 is ENHRY and CDR2 SYGVKD. This CDR3 has 16 amino acids. The CDR3 bases are TGTGCCATCAGTGAGCAACTAGCGGGGGGCACAGATACGCAGTATTTT. Its protein is CAISEQLAGGTDTQYF.

The V gene is TRBV7-2, the J gene TRBJ1-2, with TRBD1 matching over 7 bases. Germline CDR1 reads SGHTA; CDR2 reads FQGNSA. There are 14 residues in the CDR3. V trimming: 3 bases; J trimming: 9 bases; junction bases outside the gene matches: 10. The CDR3 nucleotides are TGTGCCAGCAGCTTTGGAACGGAGGGGGCGCGCTACACCTTC. This codes for CASSFGTEGARYTF.

This CDR3 is CASSYSTSGETQYF. As DNA, the CDR3 is TGTGCCAGCAGTTATTCAACTAGCGGAGAGACCCAGTACTTC. The chain couples TRBV6-5 to TRBJ2-5; 8 positions agree with TRBD2. Trimming at V came to 3 bases and at J to 4 bases, leaving 4 bases not matched to a gene. The CDR3 spans 14 residues. Germline lookup yields CDR1 MNHEY and CDR2 SVGAGI.

In the case of this clonotype: At one boundary the junction diverges from the germline segment, which might be a read error. The V call is TRBV6-1, the J call TRBJ1-2, with a possible D match to TRBD1 (5 bases). This CDR3 spans 16 amino acids. CDR1 MNHNS and CDR2 SASEGT come from the germline V gene. CDR3 loop: CASTSPLGGETYGYTF. The CDR3 nucleotides are TGTGCCAGCACCTCGCCCCTGGGAGGGGAGACCTATGGTTACACCTTC.

As concerns this clonotype: The conserved phenylalanine or tryptophan normally closing the CDR3 is absent here, so this likely arose from a read error. This rearrangement joins TRBV5-4 to TRBJ2-5; 10 nucleotides align to TRBD1. From germline, CDR1 is SGHNT and CDR2 YYREEE (reference sequence). The CDR3 consists of 17 residues. CDR3 in DNA: TGCGCCAGCAGTCGTGCTGGACAGGGGGGTTTTCAAGAGACCCAGTACCTC. Translation: CASSRAGQGGFQETQYL.

This clonotype was observed many times. This chain uses TRBV4-3 with TRBJ1-2; 8 nucleotides line up with TRBD1. This CDR3 comprises 15 residues. In germline, CDR1 is LGHNA, CDR2 YSLEER. V was pared by 5 bases and J by 3 bases, with 8 bases of the junction left unmatched. The CDR3 here is CASSSLQGADYGYTF. The CDR3 region has the DNA TGCGCCAGCAGCTCCCTCCAGGGGGCTGACTATGGCTACACCTTC.

The chain recombines TRBV14 with TRBJ2-7; no clear D. The CDR3 has 13 amino acids. V was cut by 2 bases and J by 0 bases, with 5 bases left in between. Looked up from germline, CDR1 is SGHDN and CDR2 is FVKESK. The CDR3 sequence is CASSQIGSYEQYF. The DNA for the CDR3 is TGTGCCAGCAGCCAAATTGGCTCCTACGAGCAGTACTTC.

A few counts support this clonotype. This chain connects TRBV20-1 to TRBJ2-1, with 7 bases identical to TRBD1. V dropped 6 bases and J dropped 5; count of bases not matched to a gene: 7. The V gene's germline CDR1 is DFQATT and CDR2 SNEGSKA (reference sequence). This CDR3 contains 13 residues. CDR3 nucleotide sequence: TGCAGTGCCCTAAGGGGGCTCGACAATGAGCAGTTCTTC. This translates into CSALRGLDNEQFF.

In nucleotides, the CDR3 is TGTGCCAGCAGCCCACGACATTCTCCGGGCTACGAGCAGTACTTC. Translating gives CASSPRHSPGYEQYF. The rearrangement links TRBV9 to TRBJ2-7; D ambiguous. Germline V lookup: CDR1 SGDLS, CDR2 YYNGEE. The CDR3 is 15 residues long. Trimming pared 4 bases from V and 3 bases from J, leaving 17 bases between. Full variable domain (rest looked up from reference TRBV9 and TRBJ2-7): DSGVTQTPKHLITATGQRVTLRCSPRSGDLSVYWYQQSLDQGLQFLIQYYNGEERAKGNILERFSAQQFPDLHSELNLSSLELGDSALYFCASSPRHSPGYEQYFGPGTRLTVT.

This chain connects TRBV29-1 to TRBJ2-3; D might be TRBD1 (5 bases). Trimming pared 3 bases from V and 0 bases from J, leaving 13 bases between. Per germline, CDR1 SQVTM and CDR2 ANQGSEA. The CDR3 is 15 residues long. The CDR3 here is CSVDDSLRSTDTQYF. The CDR3 DNA reads as TGCAGCGTTGACGACAGTCTTAGGAGCACAGATACGCAGTATTTT.

The chain couples TRBV15 to TRBJ1-2, with 8 bases matching TRBD1. V was clipped by 2 bases and J by 4 bases; unmatched bases: 3. Germline loops: CDR1 LNHNV, CDR2 YYDKDF (reference sequence). The CDR3 extends over 14 amino acids. DNA of the CDR3: TGTGCCACCAGCAGAAAAGGGACAGGCTATGGCTACACCTTC. Amino acid sequence: CATSRKGTGYGYTF.

The rearrangement uses TRBV6-6 and TRBJ1-5, with 7 bases lining up with TRBD1. CDR1 and CDR2 (germline): MNHNY, SVGAGI (reference sequence). The CDR3 runs 16 residues. With 5 bases clipped from V and 5 bases from J, the junction kept 12 bases outside the gene matches. CDR3 loop: CASSPQDRDWDQPQHF. The CDR3 DNA sequence: TGTGCCAGCAGTCCACAAGACAGGGATTGGGATCAGCCCCAGCATTTT.

The chain uses TRBV20-1 and TRBJ1-2; no reliable D call. CDR1 and CDR2 from the germline V gene are DFQATT and SNEGSKA (reference sequence). Trimming left V 6 bases short and J 7 bases short, with 21 bases between. The CDR3 totals 14 residues. The CDR3 DNA reads TGCAGTGCCCTCTGGTCCGAAAAGGCCCGTGGCTACACCTTC. It encodes CSALWSEKARGYTF.

The J gene is TRBJ1-2, the V gene TRBV29-1, with TRBD1 matching over 7 bases. Germline trimming cut 5 bases from V and 2 bases from J; bases unmatched to any gene: 8. This CDR3 has 14 amino acids. Germline CDR1 SQVTM, CDR2 ANQGSEA. In DNA, the CDR3 is TGCAGCGTTCCCCAAACAGGGGTAAACTATGGCTACACCTTC. Translation: CSVPQTGVNYGYTF.

Comments on this clonotype: Relative to the germline gene, one junction end is altered; a read error may explain this. The genes are TRBV3-1 and TRBJ1-2, with unresolved D. This CDR3 spans 15 amino acids. Per germline, CDR1 LGHDT and CDR2 YNNKEL (reference sequence). CDR3 bases: TGTGCTAGCAGCCAAGTTCGAGGGATCTGGAATGGCTACACCTTC. Encoded protein: CASSQVRGIWNGYTF.

This clonotype turned up a few times. V and J are TRBV5-5 and TRBJ2-1; 10 bases fit TRBD1. The CDR3 is 14 amino acids. Trimming took 5 bases from V and 10 from J; bases not matched to a gene: 9. Germline V gene sequence: CDR1 SGHKS, CDR2 YYEKEE (reference sequence). The CDR3 DNA follows: TGTGCCAGCAGAGCGGGACAGGGGATCGGGGAGCAGTTCTTC. Protein sequence: CASRAGQGIGEQFF.

V and J are TRBV20-1 and TRBJ1-2; TRBD1 might be the D (5 bases). This CDR3 is built from 13 residues. The germline gives CDR1 DFQATT, CDR2 SNEGSKA (reference sequence). V dropped 5 bases and J dropped 0 bases, with 10 bases sitting between them. CDR3 in amino acids: CSAHDSTNYGYTF. CDR3 coding DNA: TGCAGTGCTCATGACAGTACTAACTATGGCTACACCTTC.

This clonotype was counted only a few times. This sequence joins TRBV2 and TRBJ2-2, with D hard to call. Germline assignment: CDR1 SNHLY and CDR2 FYNNEI. The CDR3 loop spans 13 amino acids. Trimming pared 6 bases from V and 6 bases from J, leaving 11 bases between. The CDR3 DNA follows: TGTGCCAGCAGGGTTTTTGACTCCGGGGAGCTGTTTTTT. Translated, it gives CASRVFDSGELFF.

J is TRBJ2-1 and V is TRBV7-9; TRBD1 aligns across 8 bases. From germline, CDR1 is SEHNR and CDR2 FQNEAQ (reference sequence). This CDR3 has 18 amino acids. Trimming removed 4 bases from V and 6 bases from J; junction bases left unmatched: 17. CDR3 in DNA: TGTGCCAGCAGCTCCACAGACCCGGGGCAGGGGGCCTGCAATGAGCAGTTCTTC. Amino acids: CASSSTDPGQGACNEQFF.

This clonotype has at least ten counts. The chain carries TRBV29-1 and TRBJ2-7; 11 bases map to TRBD2. Trimming removed 6 bases from V and 2 bases from J; junction bases left unmatched: 6. The germline V gene encodes CDR1 SQVTM and CDR2 ANQGSEA. The CDR3 totals 14 residues. The CDR3 DNA follows: TGCAGCGTCTCCCAGACTAGCGGGGCCTACGAGCAGTACTTC. It yields the protein CSVSQTSGAYEQYF.

V is TRBV7-2 and J is TRBJ2-5; 9 bases are a match to TRBD2. The CDR3 sequence is 15 residues long. Germline CDR1 reads SGHTA; CDR2 reads FQGNSA. The junction had 5 bases not matched to a gene; V was cut back by 2 bases and J by 4 bases. The CDR3 region is CASSLSGGRGETQYF. In DNA form, the CDR3 reads TGTGCCAGCAGCTTAAGCGGGGGGAGGGGAGAGACCCAGTACTTC.